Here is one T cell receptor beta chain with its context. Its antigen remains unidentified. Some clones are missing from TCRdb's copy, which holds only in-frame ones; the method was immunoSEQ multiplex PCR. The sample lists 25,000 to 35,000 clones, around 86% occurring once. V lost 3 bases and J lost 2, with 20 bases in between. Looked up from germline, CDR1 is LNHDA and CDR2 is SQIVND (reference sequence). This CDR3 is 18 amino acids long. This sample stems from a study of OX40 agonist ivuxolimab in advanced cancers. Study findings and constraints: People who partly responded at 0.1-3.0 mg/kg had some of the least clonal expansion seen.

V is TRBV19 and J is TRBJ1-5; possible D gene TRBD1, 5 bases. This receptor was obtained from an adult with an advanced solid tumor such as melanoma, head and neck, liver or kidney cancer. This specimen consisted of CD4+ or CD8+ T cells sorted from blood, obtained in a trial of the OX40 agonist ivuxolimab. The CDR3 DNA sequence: TGTGCCAGTAGTATCTTTGGGGCAGGGCAGACGGGCAATCAGCCCCAGCATTTT. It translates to CASSIFGAGQTGNQPQHF.